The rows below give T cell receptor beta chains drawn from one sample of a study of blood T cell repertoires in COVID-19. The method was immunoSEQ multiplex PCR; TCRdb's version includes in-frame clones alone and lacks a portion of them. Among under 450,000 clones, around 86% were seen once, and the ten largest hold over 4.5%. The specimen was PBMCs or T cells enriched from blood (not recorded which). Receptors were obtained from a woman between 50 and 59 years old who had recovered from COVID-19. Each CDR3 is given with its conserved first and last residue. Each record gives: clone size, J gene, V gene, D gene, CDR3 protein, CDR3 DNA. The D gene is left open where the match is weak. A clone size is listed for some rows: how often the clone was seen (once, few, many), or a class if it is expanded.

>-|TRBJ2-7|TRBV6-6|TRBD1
CASSSKGTGGYEQYF
TGTGCCAGCAGCTCTAAAGGGACAGGGGGCTACGAGCAGTACTTC
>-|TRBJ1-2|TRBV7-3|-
CASSAGSSKGYTF
TGTGCCAGCAGCGCAGGGTCATCTAAAGGCTACACCTTC
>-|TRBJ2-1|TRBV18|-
CASSPAGANEQFF
TGTGCCAGCTCACCAGCGGGGGCCAATGAGCAGTTCTTC
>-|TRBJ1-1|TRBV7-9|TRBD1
CASRGPQGRNTEAFF
TGTGCCTCCAGGGGGCCCCAGGGGAGGAACACTGAAGCTTTCTTT
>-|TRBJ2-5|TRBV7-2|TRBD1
CASRTTGGQETQYF
TGTGCCAGCAGGACTACAGGGGGCCAAGAGACCCAGTACTTC
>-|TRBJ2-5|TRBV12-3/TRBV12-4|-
CASSLSGQETQYF
TGTGCCAGCAGTTTATCCGGCCAAGAGACCCAGTACTTC
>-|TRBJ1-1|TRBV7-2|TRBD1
CASSPPPRTGLMNTEAFF
TGTGCCAGCAGCCCTCCACCCCGGACAGGACTTATGAACACTGAAGCTTTCTTT
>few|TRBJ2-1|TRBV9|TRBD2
CASSVGLADGYNEQFF
TGTGCCAGCAGCGTAGGTCTAGCGGACGGCTACAATGAGCAGTTCTTC
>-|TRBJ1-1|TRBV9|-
CASSPSTETEAFF
TGTGCCAGCAGCCCCTCAACTGAAACTGAAGCTTTCTTT
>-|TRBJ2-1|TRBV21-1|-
CASSKAGTRYNEQFF
TGTGCCAGCAGCAAAGCCGGGACTAGGTACAATGAGCAGTTCTTC
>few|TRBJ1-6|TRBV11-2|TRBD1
CASSLEGTGPYNSPLHF
TGTGCCAGCAGCTTAGAGGGGACAGGCCCCTATAATTCACCCCTCCACTTT
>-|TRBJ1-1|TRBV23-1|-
CATSGSLNTEAFF
TGCGCCACCTCCGGTAGTTTGAACACTGAAGCTTTCTTT
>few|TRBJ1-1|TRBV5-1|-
CASSLNDRPNTEAFF
TGCGCCAGCAGCTTAAATGACAGGCCAAACACTGAAGCTTTCTTT
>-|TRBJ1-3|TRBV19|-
CASSPRAGSPLSSGNTIYF
TGTGCCAGCTCCCCTCGGGCAGGGTCCCCACTGAGCTCTGGAAACACCATATATTTT
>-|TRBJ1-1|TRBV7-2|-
CASSLSAGEAFF
TGTGCCAGCAGCTTATCAGCGGGAGAAGCTTTCTTT
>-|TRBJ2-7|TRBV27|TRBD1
CASSRDRSYEQYF
TGTGCCAGCAGTCGGGACAGATCCTACGAGCAGTACTTC
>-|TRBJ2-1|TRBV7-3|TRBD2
CASSRAGGRGVNEQFF
TGTGCCAGCAGCCGCGCGGGAGGGCGGGGCGTCAATGAGCAGTTCTTC
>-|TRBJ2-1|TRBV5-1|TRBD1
CASSPLGVGGASEYGKSYNEQFF
TGCGCCAGCAGCCCCCTCGGGGTAGGGGGCGCGTCGGAATACGGTAAATCCTACAATGAGCAGTTCTTC
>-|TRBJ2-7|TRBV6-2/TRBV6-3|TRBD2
CASSYFQVSGAFYEQYF
TGTGCCAGCAGTTACTTCCAGGTTAGCGGGGCCTTCTACGAGCAGTACTTC
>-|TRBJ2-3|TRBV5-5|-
CASSYRVDTQYF
TGTGCCAGCAGCTACAGGGTAGATACGCAGTATTTT
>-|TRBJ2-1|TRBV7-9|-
CASSLSISYNEQFF
TGTGCCAGCAGCTTATCCATCTCCTACAATGAGCAGTTCTTC
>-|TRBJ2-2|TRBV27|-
CASKGIVAVNTGELFF
TGTGCCAGCAAGGGAATCGTAGCGGTGAACACCGGGGAGCTGTTTTTT
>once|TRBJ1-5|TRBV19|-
CASSPGNSNQPQHF
TGTGCCAGTAGTCCAGGTAATAGCAATCAGCCCCAGCATTTT
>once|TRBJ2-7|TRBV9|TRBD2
CASSVEGGTSFYEQYF
TGTGCCAGCAGCGTTGAAGGGGGGACTAGCTTCTACGAGCAGTACTTC